Sequencing of this T cell receptor (beta chain) was carried out in a study of CD8 T cells in ankylosing spondylitis (dated by TCRdb to 2016 to 2017). Looking at the study overall: The study set out to find disease-linked TCR variants by profiling T cell receptor beta repertoires in ankylosing spondylitis patients and healthy donors. The full study cohort comprised around 25 ankylosing spondylitis patients and about a hundred healthy donors. Peripheral blood was sampled, and synovial fluid was additionally collected from ankylosing spondylitis patients. The paper as a whole reports these results and caveats: Some motif variants had previously been reported in the synovial fluid and blood of reactive arthritis patients, which suggests shared mechanisms of disease initiation. Blood from ankylosing spondylitis patients appeared to be characterized by a TCR beta motif composed of several highly homologous amino acid variants. A CD8+ phenotype was shown by the disease-linked clones, which were found at relatively low frequencies in peripheral blood. According to the report, matched synovial fluid samples from ankylosing spondylitis patients were significantly enriched for the disease-linked clones.

The CDR3 numbers 11 residues from cysteine through phenylalanine. The kept DNA is CDR3 alone, 33 bases in frame from the first base. Relative to germline, V is 7 bases shorter and J is 15 bases shorter, with 16 bases between their ends. The germline V gene provides CDR1 SNHLY and CDR2 FYNNEI. Sequencing was carried out with an Illumina HiSeq 2500. TCR beta libraries were prepared by quantitative 5'-RACE with molecular barcodes. As for the authors' bioinformatics: To identify disease-linked TCR variants, a new computational method was used, one built on a probabilistic model of VDJ rearrangement. TCRdb redid the processing of the public reads, applying fastp at Q25 and MiXCR, and retained in-frame beta chains. Under each unique CDR3 protein, matching rows form one entry showing the most common genes and DNA. TCRdb's processing, not the study's, gives the V and J calls here. Present in this sample are approximately 400,000 distinct CDR3 sequences, 17% of which were seen just once. The top ten constitute around 0.92% of the sample.

This clonotype has just a few counts. There is no known antigen for this receptor. No base qualities exist here, and no much larger clone lies one base off it. The clonotype comes from a male donor with ankylosing spondylitis. Recombination linked TRBV2 to TRBJ2-1; the D gene lacks a confident call. The source material was blood, either unsorted or a sorted T cell fraction (not recorded which). The CDR3 is CASNPQRTGFF. The nucleotide sequence is given as TGTGCCAGCAACCCACAGAGGACGGGGTTCTTC.